Below, one T cell receptor beta chain is given with its context. The data stem from a study of response to subunit inactivated influenza vaccine. The CDR3 extends over 15 amino acids. The V and J ends lost 0 bases and 5 bases respectively, with 9 bases between them. CDR1 and CDR2 from the germline V gene are SGDLS and YYNGEE. Using its own MiXCR run on the RT-PCR reads, TCRdb lists one record per CDR3 protein. Seen here are some 550,000 distinct CDR3 sequences, 20% to 25% observed once, and the top ten hold roughly 2.8%. This sample was also put to use in a study of T cells expressing NK-cell markers. As that report states: Researchers built TCR beta cDNA using 5'RACE template switching with UMIs. Seven of the eight sequenced donors were HCMV-seropositive; one was seronegative. NKG2C+ dominant clonotypes from several donors made up about 1.0-7.5% of CD8+ T cells. The leading position in the CD3+CD56-NKG2C+ fraction of four donors also went to these clonotypes. Whether expanded NKG2C+ T cell clones were HCMV-specific remained unclear.

This receptor was identified in a man over 45 who received an inactivated influenza vaccine. The rearrangement uses TRBV9 and TRBJ1-6; no reliable D call. The sequencing here drew on CD4+ T cells sorted from PBMCs, taken 12 days after vaccination. The CDR3 DNA reads as TGTGCCAGCAGCGTAGGGCAGGTCGATAATTCACCCCTCCACTTT. Translated: CASSVGQVDNSPLHF.